The 23 T cell receptor beta chains below were found in one sample sequenced in a study of T cells in Graves' hyperthyroidism and ophthalmopathy. Regions amplified from RNA transcripts were the TCR beta CDR3 regions. With the HTBI primer set, the TCR CDR3 went through a first round of RT-PCR. TCRdb analysed the multiplex PCR reads with MiXCR anew, one entry per CDR3 protein. This repertoire shows hundreds of thousands of distinct CDR3 sequences, more than 15% found once; its top ten account for around an eighth. Sequenced material: blood. The receptors were gathered from a woman in her late teens or twenties with Graves' hyperthyroidism.

V gene TRBV30 combines with J gene TRBJ2-2, with D possibly being TRBD2 (6 bases). Germline V CDR1 and CDR2: GTSNPN, SVGIG (reference sequence). Trimming removed 4 bases from V and 4 bases from J, with 16 bases in between. The length of the CDR3 is 15 residues. The CDR3 coding sequence is TGTGCCTGGACCCTAGTGGGAGGCGTCACCGGGGAGCTGTTTTTT. This codes for CAWTLVGGVTGELFF.

This sequence joins TRBV29-1 and TRBJ2-5, with D perhaps matching TRBD2 (5 bases). This CDR3 is 14 amino acids long. The germline CDR1 and CDR2 sequences are SQVTM and ANQGSEA. The V end was cut by 3 bases, the J end by 5 bases, with 16 bases between. This CDR3 reads CSVDERGRLETQYF. CDR3 sequence (DNA): TGCAGCGTTGATGAGCGCGGGCGGCTGGAGACCCAGTACTTC.

This clonotype was seen repeatedly, ten times or more. The gene calls are TRBV7-9 and TRBJ1-1; 10 bases match TRBD1. The CDR3 spans 16 residues. V was pared by 4 bases and J by 1 base, with 6 bases of the junction left unmatched. Germline V CDR1 and CDR2: SEHNR, FQNEAQ (reference sequence). In nucleotides, the CDR3 is TGTGCCAGCAGCTCAAGACAGGGGGCGCAGAACACTGAAGCTTTCTTT. This codes for CASSSRQGAQNTEAFF.

Only a few counts were recorded for this clonotype. The chain uses TRBV6-1 and TRBJ2-1; a possible D gene is TRBD2 (6 bases). The CDR3 has 14 residues. Trimming stripped 7 bases from V and 10 bases from J, with 20 bases between. In germline, CDR1 is MNHNS, CDR2 SASEGT. The CDR3 nucleotides are TGTGCCAGCACCCACCGAGGCGGGGTCGGGGAGCAGTTCTTC. It translates to CASTHRGGVGEQFF.

The rearrangement joins TRBV9 to TRBJ2-3; D is unclear. CDR3 size: 14 residues. The germline V gene has CDR1 SGDLS and CDR2 YYNGEE. Trimming removed 4 bases at V and 2 bases at J, with 11 bases between. CDR3 amino acids: CASSRQAITDTQYF. The CDR3 bases are TGTGCCAGCAGCCGTCAGGCGATCACAGATACGCAGTATTTT.

This clonotype was counted a few times. The J gene is TRBJ2-5, the V gene TRBV3-1; tentative D call: TRBD2 (6 bases). The CDR3 is 15 residues long. Trimming cost V 4 bases and J 5 bases, with 17 bases left between them. The germline V gene encodes CDR1 LGHDT and CDR2 YNNKEL (reference sequence). The CDR3 sequence: CASSRTGGSSETQYF. As DNA, the CDR3 is TGTGCCAGCAGCCGGACTGGGGGGAGTTCGGAGACCCAGTACTTC.

The J gene is TRBJ1-1, the V gene TRBV4-1, with D maybe TRBD1 (5 bases). This CDR3 comprises 15 residues. Trimming cost V 2 bases and J 2 bases, with 12 bases left between them. CDR1 and CDR2 (germline): MGHRA, YSYEKL. CDR3 residues: CASSQHRLTNTEAFF. CDR3 sequence (DNA): TGCGCCAGCAGCCAACACAGGCTTACTAACACTGAAGCTTTCTTT.

This clonotype was counted between two and nine times. Possible read error: a much larger clone is one base away. This sequence joins TRBV11-2 and TRBJ2-7, with 10 bases fitting TRBD1. The junction had 8 bases not matched to a gene; V was cut back by 5 bases and J by 4 bases. The CDR3 length is 15 residues. CDR1 and CDR2 (germline): SGHAT, FQNNGV. The CDR3 is CASSPRDRGIYEQYF. The DNA of the CDR3 is TGTGCCAGCAGCCCCCGGGACAGGGGTATATACGAGCAGTACTTC.

This clonotype occurred many times. The chain combines TRBV3-1 with TRBJ2-7; 14 bases agree with TRBD2. Germline V gene sequence: CDR1 LGHDT, CDR2 YNNKEL (reference sequence). The V segment lost 4 bases and the J segment 3 bases; nucleotides outside the gene matches: 5. This CDR3 region has 16 residues. The CDR3 loop reads CASSPGTSGSGYEQYF. The CDR3 bases are TGTGCCAGCAGCCCCGGGACTAGCGGGAGTGGCTACGAGCAGTACTTC.

This clonotype was recorded many times. The rearrangement links TRBV3-1 to TRBJ2-5; 7 bases line up with TRBD2. The trim removed 5 bases at V and 7 bases at J, leaving 4 bases unmatched. The CDR3 runs 12 residues. CDR1 and CDR2 (germline): LGHDT, YNNKEL (reference sequence). The CDR3 DNA is TGTGCCAGCAGCGAAGGCGGGGGGACCCAGTACTTC. As protein: CASSEGGGTQYF.

On this clonotype: With a much larger clone just one base away, this may be a read error. This sequence joins TRBV28 and TRBJ2-4; the D call may be TRBD1 or TRBD2 (5 bases each). Germline loops: CDR1 MDHEN, CDR2 SYDVKM. The CDR3 is made up of 15 amino acids. The CDR3 here is CASKRQTLAKNIRYF. The DNA for the CDR3 is TGTGCCAGCAAACGACAGACTCTAGCCAAAAACATTCGGTACTTC.

In this sample, this clonotype turned up many times. This chain links TRBV7-2 with TRBJ1-1; D ambiguous. Between the trimmed V and J ends, which lost 5 bases and 6 bases, there was a span of 13 bases. CDR1 is SGHTA and CDR2 is FQGNSA in the germline V gene. This CDR3 comprises 13 residues. CDR3 sequence reads: CASSLGVSAEAFF. In DNA, the CDR3 is TGTGCCAGCAGCCTCGGTGTTTCCGCTGAAGCTTTCTTT.

This clonotype was seen ten or more times. The chain employs TRBV5-1 and TRBJ1-4; TRBD1 is a possible D gene (5 bases). The CDR3 length is 15 residues. The V gene's germline CDR1 is SGHRS and CDR2 YFSETQ. Trimming cost V 3 bases and J 3 bases, with 12 bases left between them. The CDR3 nucleotides are TGCGCCAGCAGCTCCCAGGGTTTGGCTAATGAAAAACTGTTTTTT. Its protein product is CASSSQGLANEKLFF. Looking up the rest from reference TRBV5-1 and TRBJ1-4 gives the full variable domain: KAGVTQTPRYLIKTRGQQVTLSCSPISGHRSVSWYQQTPGQGLQFLFEYFSETQRNKGNFPGRFSGRQFSNSRSEMNVSTLELGDSALYLCASSSQGLANEKLFFGSGTQLSVL.

At least ten counts were recorded for this clonotype. V gene TRBV11-2 combines with J gene TRBJ2-1; D remains ambiguous. Germline CDR1 is SGHAT and CDR2 is FQNNGV. Trimming left V 4 bases short and J 3 bases short, with 4 bases between. This CDR3 contains 12 residues. This chain's CDR3 is CASSWNYNEQFF. The CDR3 nucleotides read TGTGCCAGCAGCTGGAACTACAATGAGCAGTTCTTC. The full variable domain, with the rest looked up from reference TRBV11-2 and TRBJ2-1, is EAGVAQSPRYKIIEKRQSVAFWCNPISGHATLYWYQQILGQGPKLLIQFQNNGVVDDSQLPKDRFSAERLKGVDSTLKIQPAKLEDSAVYLCASSWNYNEQFFGPGTRLTVL.

The sample holds many counts of this clonotype. The chain has TRBV5-5 and TRBJ2-5; no reliable D call. Germline V gene lookup returns CDR1 SGHKS and CDR2 YYEKEE (reference sequence). Trimming shortened V by 4 bases and J by 7 bases, and 11 bases separated the two germline ends. CDR3 length equals 12 residues. DNA of the CDR3: TGTGCCAGCAGCCTGGATCGAGGGACCCAGTACTTC. This gives the protein CASSLDRGTQYF.

This clonotype has at least ten counts. The rearrangement links TRBV28 to TRBJ2-2; the D is unclear. Deletions cut 5 bases from V and 0 bases from J, with 7 bases between. The CDR3 consists of 14 residues. Germline CDR1 reads MDHEN; CDR2 reads SYDVKM. The CDR3 region is CASSLNTNTGELFF. As DNA, the CDR3 is TGTGCCAGCAGTCTCAATACGAACACCGGGGAGCTGTTTTTT.

This clonotype was seen ten or more times. This chain joins TRBV7-8 and TRBJ1-1, with D perhaps TRBD1 (5 bases). V was shortened by 2 bases and J by 0 bases, with 7 bases between the two germline ends. The CDR3 length is 14 residues. Germline values: CDR1 SGHVS, CDR2 FQNEAQ. CDR3 bases: TGTGCCAGCAGCTTAAAGACAGTGAACACTGAAGCTTTCTTT. This codes for CASSLKTVNTEAFF.

Only a few counts were recorded for this clonotype. The J gene is TRBJ2-2, the V gene TRBV7-2; 7 nucleotides match TRBD2. Trimming took 2 bases from V and 6 from J; bases not matched to a gene: 9. The CDR3 runs 16 residues. Per the germline V gene, CDR1 is SGHTA and CDR2 is FQGNSA. The CDR3, as DNA: TGTGCCAGCAGCTTAAGGACCGGGGGAGGGTCCGGGGAGCTGTTTTTT. This translates into CASSLRTGGGSGELFF. The variable domain in full, completed from reference TRBV7-2 and TRBJ2-2, reads GAGVSQSPSNKVTEKGKDVELRCDPISGHTALYWYRQSLGQGLEFLIYFQGNSAPDKSGLPSDRFSAERTGGSVSTLTIQRTQQEDSAVYLCASSLRTGGGSGELFFGEGSRLTVL.

J is TRBJ1-6 and V is TRBV7-2; no reliable D call. This CDR3 is 16 amino acids long. CDR1 is SGHTA, CDR2 FQGNSA, per germline. V dropped 4 bases and J dropped 0 bases, with 10 bases sitting between them. CDR3 amino acids: CASSSPTSSYNSPLHF. The CDR3 DNA follows: TGTGCCAGCAGCTCCCCGACAAGCTCCTATAATTCACCCCTCCACTTT.

In its sample, this clonotype was seen a few times. The chain joins TRBV7-2 to TRBJ2-7; D remains unclear. The CDR3 is 13 amino acids. Germline V CDR1 and CDR2: SGHTA, FQGNSA. V was cut by 1 base and J by 4 bases, with 8 bases left in between. The CDR3 reads CASSLVVEYEQYF. The CDR3 DNA reads TGTGCCAGCAGCTTAGTAGTAGAATACGAGCAGTACTTC.

This clonotype was observed a handful of times. This chain links TRBV20-1 with TRBJ2-7; D is perhaps TRBD2 (5 bases). Trimming stripped 3 bases from V and 7 bases from J, with 16 bases between. The CDR3 runs 13 residues. From germline, CDR1 is DFQATT and CDR2 SNEGSKA (reference sequence). CDR3 in amino acids: CSASMASWGEQYF. In DNA, the CDR3 is TGCAGTGCTAGCATGGCTAGCTGGGGAGAGCAGTACTTC.

This clonotype showed up many times. The gene calls are TRBV20-1 and TRBJ2-7; D is undetermined. Germline V gene data show CDR1 as DFQATT and CDR2 as SNEGSKA (reference sequence). Trimming cost V 8 bases and J 3 bases, with 17 bases left between them. The CDR3 contains 13 residues. CDR3 protein: CSTKSQVNYEQYF. DNA for the CDR3: TGCAGTACTAAATCTCAGGTTAACTACGAGCAGTACTTC.

This clonotype was seen a few times. The chain joins TRBV20-1 to TRBJ1-5, with a weak D call TRBD1 (6 bases). Trimming took 6 bases from V and 4 from J, leaving 16 bases between them. Germline V lookup: CDR1 DFQATT, CDR2 SNEGSKA (reference sequence). This CDR3 contains 14 residues. Written as DNA, the CDR3 is TGCAGTGCCGCACTAACACAGGGAAATCAGCCCCAGCATTTT. Translated, it gives CSAALTQGNQPQHF.